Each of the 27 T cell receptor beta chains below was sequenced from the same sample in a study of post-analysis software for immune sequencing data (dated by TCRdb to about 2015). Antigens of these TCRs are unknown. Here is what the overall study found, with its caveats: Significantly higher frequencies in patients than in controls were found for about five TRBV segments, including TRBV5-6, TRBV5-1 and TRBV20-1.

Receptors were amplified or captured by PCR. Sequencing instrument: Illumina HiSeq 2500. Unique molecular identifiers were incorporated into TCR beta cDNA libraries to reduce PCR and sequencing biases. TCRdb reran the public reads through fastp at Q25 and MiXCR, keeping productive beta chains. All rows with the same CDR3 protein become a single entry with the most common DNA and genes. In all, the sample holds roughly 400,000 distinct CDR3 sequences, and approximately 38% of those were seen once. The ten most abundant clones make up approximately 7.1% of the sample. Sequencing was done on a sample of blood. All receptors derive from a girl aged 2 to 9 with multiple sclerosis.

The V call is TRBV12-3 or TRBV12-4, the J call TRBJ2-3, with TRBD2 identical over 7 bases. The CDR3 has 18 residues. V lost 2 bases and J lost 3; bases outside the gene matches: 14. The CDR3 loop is CASSLFSGLVPKTDTQYF. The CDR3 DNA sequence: TGTGCCAGCAGTTTATTTAGCGGGTTGGTCCCTAAAACAGATACGCAGTATTTT.

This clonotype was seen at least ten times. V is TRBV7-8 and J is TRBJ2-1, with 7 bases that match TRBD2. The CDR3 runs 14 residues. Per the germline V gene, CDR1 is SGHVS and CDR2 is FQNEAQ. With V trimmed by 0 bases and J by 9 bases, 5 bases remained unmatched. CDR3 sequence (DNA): TGTGCCAGCAGCTTAGCGGGGGGGTTGCGTGAGCAGTTCTTC. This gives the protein CASSLAGGLREQFF.

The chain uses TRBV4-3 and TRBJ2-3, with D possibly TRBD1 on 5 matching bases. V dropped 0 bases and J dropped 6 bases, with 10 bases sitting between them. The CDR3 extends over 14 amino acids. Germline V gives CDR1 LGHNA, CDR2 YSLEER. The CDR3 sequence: CASSQEKGYDTQYF. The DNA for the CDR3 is TGCGCCAGCAGCCAAGAAAAGGGGTACGATACGCAGTATTTT.

The CDR3 loop is CASSQETVGQQYF. CDR3 coding DNA: TGCGCCAGCAGCCAAGAGACGGTCGGACAACAGTACTTC. This chain links TRBV5-1 with TRBJ2-4, with D perhaps TRBD1 (5 bases). Germline CDR1 SGHRS, CDR2 YFSETQ. The CDR3 sequence is 13 residues long. V dropped 4 bases and J dropped 13 bases, with 18 bases sitting between them.

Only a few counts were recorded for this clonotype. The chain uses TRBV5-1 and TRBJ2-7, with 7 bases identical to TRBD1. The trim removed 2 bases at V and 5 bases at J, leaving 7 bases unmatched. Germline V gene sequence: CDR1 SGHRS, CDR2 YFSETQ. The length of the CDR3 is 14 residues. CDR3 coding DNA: TGCGCCAGCAGCTTCGACAGGGTGGCCAACGAGCAGTACTTC. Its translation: CASSFDRVANEQYF.

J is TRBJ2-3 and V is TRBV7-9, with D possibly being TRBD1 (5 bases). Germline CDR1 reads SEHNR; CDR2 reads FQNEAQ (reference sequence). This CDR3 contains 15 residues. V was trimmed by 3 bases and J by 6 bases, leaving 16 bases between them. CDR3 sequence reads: CASSLRWGVGDTQYF. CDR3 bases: TGTGCCAGCAGCTTGCGCTGGGGCGTGGGGGATACGCAGTATTTT.

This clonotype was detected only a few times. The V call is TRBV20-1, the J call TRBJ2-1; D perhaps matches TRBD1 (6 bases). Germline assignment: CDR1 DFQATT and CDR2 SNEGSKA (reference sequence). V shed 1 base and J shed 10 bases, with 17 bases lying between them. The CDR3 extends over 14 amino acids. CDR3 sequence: CSARGDQGLKEQFF. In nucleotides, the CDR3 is TGCAGTGCTAGAGGAGATCAGGGGCTGAAAGAGCAGTTCTTC.

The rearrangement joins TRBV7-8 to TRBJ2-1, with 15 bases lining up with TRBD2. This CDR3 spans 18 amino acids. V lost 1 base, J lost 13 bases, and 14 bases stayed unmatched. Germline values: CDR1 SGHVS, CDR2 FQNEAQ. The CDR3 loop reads CASSLVGLAGGILPPQFF. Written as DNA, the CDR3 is TGTGCCAGCAGCTTAGTGGGACTAGCGGGGGGAATCCTCCCCCCCCAGTTCTTC.

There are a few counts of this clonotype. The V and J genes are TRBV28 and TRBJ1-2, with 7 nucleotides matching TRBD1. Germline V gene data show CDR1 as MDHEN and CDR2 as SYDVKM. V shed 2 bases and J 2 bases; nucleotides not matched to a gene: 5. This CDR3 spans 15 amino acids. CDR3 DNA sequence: TGTGCCAGCAGTTTAGCAGGGGGAAAAAACTATGGCTACACCTTC. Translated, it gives CASSLAGGKNYGYTF.

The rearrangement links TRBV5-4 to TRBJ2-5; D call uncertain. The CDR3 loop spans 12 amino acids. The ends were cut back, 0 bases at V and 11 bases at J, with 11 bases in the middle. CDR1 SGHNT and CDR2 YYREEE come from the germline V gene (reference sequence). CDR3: CASSLVSAEQYF. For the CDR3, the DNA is TGTGCCAGCAGCTTGGTAAGCGCGGAGCAGTACTTC.

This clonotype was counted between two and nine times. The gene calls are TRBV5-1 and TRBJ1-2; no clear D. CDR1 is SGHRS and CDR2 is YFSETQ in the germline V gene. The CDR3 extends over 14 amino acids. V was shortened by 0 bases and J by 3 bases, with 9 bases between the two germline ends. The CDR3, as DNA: TGCGCCAGCAGCTTGGATGGGGTTGACTATGGCTACACCTTC. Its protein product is CASSLDGVDYGYTF.

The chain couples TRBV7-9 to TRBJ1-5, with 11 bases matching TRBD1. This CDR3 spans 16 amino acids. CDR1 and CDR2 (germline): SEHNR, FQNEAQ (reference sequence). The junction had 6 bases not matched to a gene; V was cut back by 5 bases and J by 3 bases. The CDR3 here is CASSAGQGADNQPQHF. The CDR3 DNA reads TGTGCCAGCAGCGCCGGACAGGGGGCGGACAATCAGCCCCAGCATTTT. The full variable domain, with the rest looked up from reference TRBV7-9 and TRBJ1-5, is DTGVSQNPRHKITKRGQNVTFRCDPISEHNRLYWYRQTLGQGPEFLTYFQNEAQLEKSRLLSDRFSAERPKGSFSTLEIQRTEQGDSAMYLCASSAGQGADNQPQHFGDGTRLSIL.

The CDR3 DNA sequence: TGTGCCAGCAGCATACAGGGGGGGAACACTGAAGCTTTCTTT. Its protein product is CASSIQGGNTEAFF. The gene calls are TRBV6-1 and TRBJ1-1; TRBD1 aligns across 8 bases. CDR3 size: 14 residues. Germline assignment: CDR1 MNHNS and CDR2 SASEGT. The ends lost 6 bases at V and 1 base at J; junction bases unmatched: 4.

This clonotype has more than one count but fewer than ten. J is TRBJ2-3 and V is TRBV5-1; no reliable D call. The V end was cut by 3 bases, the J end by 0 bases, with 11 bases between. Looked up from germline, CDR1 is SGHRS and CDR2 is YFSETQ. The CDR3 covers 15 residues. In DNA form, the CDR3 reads TGCGCCAGCAGCTCGGAAAGCACTAGCACAGATACGCAGTATTTT. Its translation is CASSSESTSTDTQYF. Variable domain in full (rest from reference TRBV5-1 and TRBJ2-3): KAGVTQTPRYLIKTRGQQVTLSCSPISGHRSVSWYQQTPGQGLQFLFEYFSETQRNKGNFPGRFSGRQFSNSRSEMNVSTLELGDSALYLCASSSESTSTDTQYFGPGTRLTVL.

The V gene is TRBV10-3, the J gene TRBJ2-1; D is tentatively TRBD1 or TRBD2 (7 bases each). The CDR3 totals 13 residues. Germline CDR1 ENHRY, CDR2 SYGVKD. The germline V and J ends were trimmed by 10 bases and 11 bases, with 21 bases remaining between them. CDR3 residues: CASRLGGGQQQFF. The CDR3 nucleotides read TGTGCCAGTCGACTAGGCGGGGGACAGCAGCAGTTCTTC.

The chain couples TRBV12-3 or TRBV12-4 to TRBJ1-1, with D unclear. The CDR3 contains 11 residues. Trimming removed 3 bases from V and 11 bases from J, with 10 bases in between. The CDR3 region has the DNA TGTGCCAGCAGTTTCCCGGGATGGGCTTTCTTT. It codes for CASSFPGWAFF.

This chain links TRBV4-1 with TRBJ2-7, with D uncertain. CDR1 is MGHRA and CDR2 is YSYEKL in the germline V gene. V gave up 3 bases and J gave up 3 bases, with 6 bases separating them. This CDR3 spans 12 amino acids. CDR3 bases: TGCGCCAGCAGCCAGTTCGGCTACGAGCAGTACTTC. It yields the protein CASSQFGYEQYF.

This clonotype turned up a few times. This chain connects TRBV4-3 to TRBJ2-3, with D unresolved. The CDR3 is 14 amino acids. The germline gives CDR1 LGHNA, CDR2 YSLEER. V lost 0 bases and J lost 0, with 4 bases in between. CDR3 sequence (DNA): TGCGCCAGCAGCCAAGAGTCTAGCACAGATACGCAGTATTTT. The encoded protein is CASSQESSTDTQYF.

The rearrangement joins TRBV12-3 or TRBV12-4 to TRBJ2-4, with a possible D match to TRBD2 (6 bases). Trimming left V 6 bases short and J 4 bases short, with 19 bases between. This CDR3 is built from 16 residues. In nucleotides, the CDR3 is TGTGCCAGCAGGTCTCACGCCCGGGACTTAAAAAACATTCAGTACTTC. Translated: CASRSHARDLKNIQYF.

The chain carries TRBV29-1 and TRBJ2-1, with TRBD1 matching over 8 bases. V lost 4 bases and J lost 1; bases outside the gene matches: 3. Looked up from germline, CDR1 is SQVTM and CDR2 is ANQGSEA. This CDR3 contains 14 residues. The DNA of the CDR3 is TGCAGCGTTGTGAGACAGGGGTCCTACAATGAGCAGTTCTTC. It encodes CSVVRQGSYNEQFF.

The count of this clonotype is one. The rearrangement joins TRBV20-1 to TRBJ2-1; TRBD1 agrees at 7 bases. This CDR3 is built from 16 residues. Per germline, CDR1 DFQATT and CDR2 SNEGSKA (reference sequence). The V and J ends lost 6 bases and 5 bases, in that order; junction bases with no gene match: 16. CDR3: CSAPTRDREDHNEQFF. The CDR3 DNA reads TGCAGTGCCCCCACCCGTGACAGGGAAGACCACAATGAGCAGTTCTTC.

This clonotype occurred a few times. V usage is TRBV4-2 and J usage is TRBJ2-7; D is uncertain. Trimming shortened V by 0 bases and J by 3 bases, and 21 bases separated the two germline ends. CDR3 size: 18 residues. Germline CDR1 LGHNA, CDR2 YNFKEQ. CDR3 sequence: CASSQDLFTGPLDYEQYF. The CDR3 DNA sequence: TGTGCCAGCAGCCAAGATCTTTTTACCGGCCCATTGGACTACGAGCAGTACTTC.

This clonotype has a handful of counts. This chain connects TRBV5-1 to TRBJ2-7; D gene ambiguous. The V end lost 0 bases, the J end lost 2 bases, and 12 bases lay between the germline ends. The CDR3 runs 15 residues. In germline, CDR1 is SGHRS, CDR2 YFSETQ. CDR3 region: CASSLANTEPYEQYF. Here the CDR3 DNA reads TGCGCCAGCAGCTTGGCCAACACCGAACCCTACGAGCAGTACTTC.

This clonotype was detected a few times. CDR3 sequence (DNA): TGCAGTGCTCCGAGGGGTGCAACTAATGAAAAACTGTTTTTT. This sequence encodes CSAPRGATNEKLFF. The gene calls are TRBV20-1 and TRBJ1-4, with D maybe TRBD1 (5 bases). The CDR3 covers 14 residues. The V gene lost 5 bases and the J gene lost 0 bases, with 10 bases spanning the gap. Germline V gene sequence: CDR1 DFQATT, CDR2 SNEGSKA (reference sequence).

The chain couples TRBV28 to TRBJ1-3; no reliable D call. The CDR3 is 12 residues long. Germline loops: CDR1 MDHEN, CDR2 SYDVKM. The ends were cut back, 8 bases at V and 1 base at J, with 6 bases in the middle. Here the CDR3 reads CASYRSGNTIYF. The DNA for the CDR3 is TGTGCCAGCTATAGATCTGGAAACACCATATATTTT.

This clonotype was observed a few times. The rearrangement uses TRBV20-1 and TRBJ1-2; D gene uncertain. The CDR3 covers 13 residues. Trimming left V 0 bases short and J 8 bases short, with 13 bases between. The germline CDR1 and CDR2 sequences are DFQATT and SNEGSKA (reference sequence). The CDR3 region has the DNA TGCAGTGCTAGAGATCTCTTGGATACCGGCTACACCTTC. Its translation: CSARDLLDTGYTF.

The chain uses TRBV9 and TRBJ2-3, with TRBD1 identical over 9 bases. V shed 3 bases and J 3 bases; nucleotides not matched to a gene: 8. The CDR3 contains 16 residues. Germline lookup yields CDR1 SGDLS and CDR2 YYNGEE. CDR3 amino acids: CASSGYAGTGTDTQYF. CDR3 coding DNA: TGTGCCAGCAGCGGGTATGCCGGGACAGGGACAGATACGCAGTATTTT.